The clone carrying this T cell receptor beta chain was detected only a few times. As yet, its antigen is unknown. This entry comes from a study of T-cell memory formation after mild COVID-19. About the research overall: TCR clusters showed largely donor specificity.

Study results and limitations: Later expanders leaned CD4+, whereas day 15 to 85 contracting clones were balanced CD4/CD8.

TCRdb called the 5' RACE reads again in MiXCR, with one record for every CDR3 protein. The data show tens of thousands of distinct CDR3 sequences, approximately 7% seen once. Unmatched junction bases numbered 2, after V lost 2 bases and J lost 6 bases. Germline V gene data show CDR1 as SGHRS and CDR2 as YFSETQ. The CDR3 covers 13 residues. This clonotype originated in a man aged 18 to 29 who had mild COVID-19 (a few samples of this study predate the infection). Cell type and time point are not known. The sequenced sample consisted of PBMCs or a T cell subset sorted from them (not recorded which). This chain links TRBV5-1 with TRBJ1-5; 7 bases agree with TRBD1. CDR3 amino acids: CASSFEGAQPQHF. The DNA of the CDR3 is TGCGCCAGCAGCTTCGAGGGGGCTCAGCCCCAGCATTTT.